This T cell receptor beta chain was sequenced for a study of glioma-infiltrating T cells after dendritic cell vaccination. The overall study: Dendritic cell vaccination trial patients had either newly diagnosed or recurrent glioblastoma. Whole-study findings and limits: Patients with more pretreatment TILs had longer time to progression and survival.

Trimming removed 4 bases from V and 3 bases from J, with 10 bases in between. The length of the CDR3 is 14 residues. CDR1 is MRHNA, CDR2 SNTAGT, per germline. TCRdb keeps only in-frame clones here, not all; method: immunoSEQ multiplex PCR. In the table there are about 92,000 clones, under 90% of which are singletons. Points on this clone: The target antigen is unknown.

Patients had residual fresh-frozen tumor tissue and more than two years of survival data. Before vaccination, two weeks after the third vaccination, and at progression, PBMC were collected. The receptor's source is a human donor with glioblastoma. The sample was blood, taken before dendritic cell vaccination. This chain links TRBV6-4 with TRBJ1-5, with a possible D match to TRBD1 (5 bases). In DNA, the CDR3 is TGTGCCAGCAGTGCCGACAGCAACAATCAGCCCCAGCATTTT. Amino acid sequence: CASSADSNNQPQHF.